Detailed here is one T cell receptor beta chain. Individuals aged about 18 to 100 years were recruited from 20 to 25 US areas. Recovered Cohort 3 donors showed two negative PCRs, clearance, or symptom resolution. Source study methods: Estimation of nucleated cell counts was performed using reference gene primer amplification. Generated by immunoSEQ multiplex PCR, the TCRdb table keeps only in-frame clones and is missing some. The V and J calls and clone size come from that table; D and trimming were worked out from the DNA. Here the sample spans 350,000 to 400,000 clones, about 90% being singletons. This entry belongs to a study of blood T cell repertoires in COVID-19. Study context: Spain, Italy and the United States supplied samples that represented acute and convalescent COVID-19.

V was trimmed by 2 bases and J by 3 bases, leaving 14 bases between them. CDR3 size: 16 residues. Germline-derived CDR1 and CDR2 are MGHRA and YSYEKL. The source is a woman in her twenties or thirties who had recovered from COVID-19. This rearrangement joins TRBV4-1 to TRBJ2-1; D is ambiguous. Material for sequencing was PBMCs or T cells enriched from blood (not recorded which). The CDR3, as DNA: TGCGCCAGCAGCCAAATCAGTATTGGCCGCTACAATGAGCAGTTCTTC. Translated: CASSQISIGRYNEQFF.